This T cell receptor beta chain is drawn from a study of vaccination and CD4 T cells after COVID-19. About this clonotype itself: Its antigen is not known. At one end, the junction sequence differs from germline, possibly due to a read error.

An Oncomine TCR Beta short-read assay was used to sequence the DNA from cultured CD4+ T cells. TCRdb used MiXCR to reprocess the PCR reads, holding one entry per CDR3 protein. The sample holds some 20,000 distinct CDR3 sequences, approximately 62% seen once. This CDR3 is built from 13 residues. CDR1 is SGHTA, CDR2 FQGNSA, per germline. Treatment indicated: 10-day PBMC culture with coronavirus spike peptide pools or control peptides (ViraFEST assay). The chain joins TRBV7-2 to TRBJ1-2; D remains unclear. The sequence came from a human donor who had recovered from COVID-19. Material: CD4+ T cells from blood, cultured in vitro. This CDR3 reads CASSNNSPTSPAF. The CDR3 region has the DNA TGTGCCAGCAGCAACAACTCCCCGACGTCTCCGGCCTTC.